These 22 T cell receptor beta chains were all obtained from the same sample, sequenced in a study of blood T cell repertoires in COVID-19 (TCRdb year 2020). Receptor libraries were prepared by the immunoSEQ multiplex PCR assay. Entries here come from immuneACCESS through TCRdb and include only in-frame sequences with V and J called. Some clones fail to appear in such tables; in the studies checked, an unresolved V gene covers under half of the shortfall, and the cause of the remainder is unknown. Counted in this sample were 130,000 to 150,000 clones; around four fifths of them appeared once. The top ten hold approximately 2.7% of the sample. Sequencing was performed on peripheral blood. The receptor source for this set is a woman aged 40-49 years with active or convalescent COVID-19.

The chain links TRBV13 to TRBJ2-5; 9 bases line up with TRBD2. Germline-derived CDR1 and CDR2 are PRHDT and FYEKMQ (reference sequence). The CDR3 has 19 amino acids. V gave up 2 bases and J gave up 2 bases; unmatched junction bases: 15. As DNA, the CDR3 is TGTGCCAGCAGCTTACAAGCCCCCGGCGGGGGGGTCAGACAAGAGACCCAGTACTTC. Amino acid sequence: CASSLQAPGGGVRQETQYF.

This clone is medium-sized within its sample. The chain uses TRBV4-1 and TRBJ2-5; TRBD2 aligns across 13 bases. The V and J ends lost 1 base and 4 bases, in that order; junction bases with no gene match: 6. The length of the CDR3 is 17 residues. Germline-derived CDR1 and CDR2 are MGHRA and YSYEKL. This CDR3 reads CASSQVGRTSGRETQYF. In DNA, the CDR3 is TGCGCCAGCAGCCAAGTTGGCAGGACTAGCGGGAGAGAGACCCAGTACTTC.

This clone was seen a handful of times. The rearrangement uses TRBV14 and TRBJ1-3; the D gene is possibly TRBD1 (5 bases). The CDR3 runs to 16 residues. The germline V gene has CDR1 SGHDN and CDR2 FVKESK. The ends were cut back, 1 base at V and 1 base at J, with 11 bases in the middle. The CDR3 reads CASSQAAGPSGNTIYF. CDR3 DNA sequence: TGTGCCAGCAGCCAAGCGGCGGGGCCTTCTGGAAACACCATATATTTT. The variable domain in full, with the rest retrieved from reference TRBV14 and TRBJ1-3, is EAGVTQFPSHSVIEKGQTVTLRCDPISGHDNLYWYRRVMGKEIKFLLHFVKESKQDESGMPNNRFLAERTGGTYSTLKVQPAELEDSGVYFCASSQAAGPSGNTIYFGEGSWLTVV.

This clone was observed once. The rearrangement joins TRBV7-9 to TRBJ1-1; D uncertain. The germline CDR1 and CDR2 sequences are SEHNR and FQNEAQ (reference sequence). V dropped 2 bases and J dropped 4 bases, with 8 bases sitting between them. The CDR3 consists of 13 residues. CDR3 DNA sequence: TGTGCCAGCAGCTTAACCGCGGGCACTGAAGCTTTCTTT. It specifies CASSLTAGTEAFF.

This chain uses TRBV6-6 with TRBJ1-4; tentative D call: TRBD1 (6 bases). The CDR3 has 14 amino acids. Germline V gene lookup returns CDR1 MNHNY and CDR2 SVGAGI (reference sequence). V lost 6 bases, J lost 10 bases, and 18 bases lay in between. The CDR3 protein is CASRETGQVRKLFF. DNA for the CDR3: TGTGCCAGCAGGGAAACAGGGCAGGTCAGAAAACTGTTTTTT.

This chain links TRBV5-1 with TRBJ2-1; 7 positions match TRBD1. The CDR3 covers 15 residues. CDR1 and CDR2 from the germline V gene are SGHRS and YFSETQ. After removal of 5 bases from V and 5 bases from J, the junction contained 10 bases not matched to a gene. The CDR3 here is CASRSGQIVDNEQFF. In nucleotides, the CDR3 is TGCGCCAGCAGGTCGGGACAGATAGTTGACAATGAGCAGTTCTTC.

The table lists this clone with a few counts. V usage is TRBV5-6 and J usage is TRBJ2-7; 9 bases map to TRBD1. The length of the CDR3 is 13 residues. Germline V gene lookup returns CDR1 SGHDT and CDR2 YYEEEE. Germline trimming cut 5 bases from V and 5 bases from J; bases unmatched to any gene: 5. This CDR3 is CASRTGTGHEQYF. The CDR3 DNA reads TGTGCCAGCAGAACCGGGACAGGGCACGAGCAGTACTTC.

The chain has TRBV6-5 and TRBJ2-1, with a weak D call TRBD1 (6 bases). Germline CDR1 MNHEY, CDR2 SVGAGI. The CDR3 has 13 residues. V was cut by 3 bases and J by 6 bases, with 9 bases left in between. DNA for the CDR3: TGTGCCAGCAGTTATTGGGGGCCCAATGAGCAGTTCTTC. It specifies CASSYWGPNEQFF.

A few counts support this clone. The chain carries TRBV18 and TRBJ1-2, with 7 bases aligning to TRBD1. The germline gives CDR1 KGHSH, CDR2 LQKENI. Trimming took 5 bases from V and 4 from J; bases not matched to a gene: 4. The CDR3 covers 13 residues. The CDR3 coding sequence is TGTGCCAGCTCATCGGACAGGTTCTATGGCTACACCTTC. This gives the protein CASSSDRFYGYTF.

The V and J genes are TRBV11-2 and TRBJ2-1; 9 positions agree with TRBD2. The germline CDR1 and CDR2 sequences are SGHAT and FQNNGV. This CDR3 spans 16 amino acids. Trimming removed 1 base from V and 4 bases from J; junction bases left unmatched: 5. CDR3 loop: CASSLGLAGAYNEQFF. Here the CDR3 DNA reads TGTGCCAGCAGCTTAGGGTTAGCGGGGGCTTACAATGAGCAGTTCTTC. The full variable domain, its missing parts supplied by reference TRBV11-2 and TRBJ2-1, is EAGVAQSPRYKIIEKRQSVAFWCNPISGHATLYWYQQILGQGPKLLIQFQNNGVVDDSQLPKDRFSAERLKGVDSTLKIQPAKLEDSAVYLCASSLGLAGAYNEQFFGPGTRLTVL.

DNA of the CDR3: TGTGCCAGCAGGATATCGCCGGTACGCACCGGGGAGCTGTTTTTT. This translates into CASRISPVRTGELFF. This chain connects TRBV11-2 to TRBJ2-2, with unresolved D. There are 15 residues in the CDR3. Trimming pared 6 bases from V and 4 bases from J, leaving 15 bases between. The V gene's germline CDR1 is SGHAT and CDR2 FQNNGV.

V and J are TRBV10-3 and TRBJ2-5; 7 bases agree with TRBD1. The CDR3 has 15 residues. The J segment lost 4 bases and the V segment lost 10 bases, leaving 15 bases of the junction unmatched. The V gene's germline CDR1 is ENHRY and CDR2 SYGVKD. In DNA form, the CDR3 reads TGTGCCACCAAAGGACAGGTCCCTGGGATAGAGACCCAGTACTTC. This encodes CATKGQVPGIETQYF.

The rearrangement links TRBV30 to TRBJ2-3; the D is unclear. This CDR3 spans 15 amino acids. The germline V gene has CDR1 GTSNPN and CDR2 SVGIG (reference sequence). Trimming removed 0 bases from V and 0 bases from J, with 10 bases in between. CDR3 nucleotides: TGTGCCTGGAGTGTCCCCCGAGCGAGCACAGATACGCAGTATTTT. Protein product: CAWSVPRASTDTQYF.

This chain connects TRBV18 to TRBJ1-1, with 7 positions matching TRBD1. The CDR3 consists of 14 residues. V gave up 1 base and J gave up 5 bases; unmatched junction bases: 4. Germline CDR1 and CDR2: KGHSH and LQKENI. DNA for the CDR3: TGTGCCAGCTCACCACAGGGGGCGCAAACTGAAGCTTTCTTT. This sequence encodes CASSPQGAQTEAFF. Full variable domain (outside the CDR3, taken from reference TRBV18 and TRBJ1-1): NAGVMQNPRHLVRRRGQEARLRCSPMKGHSHVYWYRQLPEEGLKFMVYLQKENIIDESGMPKERFSAEFPKEGPSILRIQQVVRGDSAAYFCASSPQGAQTEAFFGQGTRLTVV.

The chain couples TRBV7-2 to TRBJ2-1, with 14 bases matching TRBD2. Germline V gives CDR1 SGHTA, CDR2 FQGNSA. The J segment lost 13 bases and the V segment lost 6 bases, leaving 8 bases of the junction unmatched. This CDR3 contains 14 residues. The CDR3 nucleotides read TGTGCCAGCAGTGGGGGGGGACTAGCGGGAGACCAGTTCTTC. It yields the protein CASSGGGLAGDQFF.

V is TRBV5-6 and J is TRBJ1-2, with 7 bases matching TRBD1. CDR3 length: 16 residues. In germline, CDR1 is SGHDT, CDR2 YYEEEE. After removal of 0 bases from V and 4 bases from J, the junction contained 9 bases not matched to a gene. In nucleotides, the CDR3 is TGTGCCAGCAGCTTGGATATGGAACAGGGGCGCTATGGCTACACCTTC. Protein: CASSLDMEQGRYGYTF.

This clone was seen just once. This rearrangement joins TRBV4-1 to TRBJ2-3; D may be TRBD2 (5 bases). V lost 3 bases to trimming and J lost 4 bases, with 11 bases between them. This CDR3 is 14 amino acids long. Germline CDR1 MGHRA, CDR2 YSYEKL. This chain's CDR3 is CASSHITGSDTQYF. The CDR3, as DNA: TGCGCCAGCAGCCACATCACGGGGTCAGATACGCAGTATTTT.

The CDR3 sequence: CASSPRGLLGTNEKLFF. The CDR3 DNA is TGTGCCAGCAGTCCCAGGGGTCTGTTGGGAACTAATGAAAAACTGTTTTTT. This sequence joins TRBV2 and TRBJ1-4, with a weak D call TRBD1 (6 bases). The CDR3 runs 17 residues. Germline assignment: CDR1 SNHLY and CDR2 FYNNEI. V lost 5 bases and J lost 1, with 17 bases in between.

The chain employs TRBV7-6 and TRBJ1-2; perhaps TRBD1 as D (6 bases). There are 15 residues in the CDR3. V shed 2 bases and J shed 4 bases, with 14 bases lying between them. The germline V gene has CDR1 SGHVS and CDR2 FNYEAQ. CDR3 region: CASSLQPGAPYGYTF. DNA of the CDR3: TGTGCCAGCAGCTTACAGCCAGGGGCCCCCTATGGCTACACCTTC.

The chain combines TRBV29-1 with TRBJ2-3; D is possibly TRBD2 (6 bases). Germline loops: CDR1 SQVTM, CDR2 ANQGSEA. V lost 6 bases and J lost 4, with 11 bases in between. The CDR3 length is 12 residues. CDR3 protein: CSVRGLPDTQYF. In nucleotides, the CDR3 is TGCAGCGTCCGGGGACTTCCAGATACGCAGTATTTT.

The chain combines TRBV27 with TRBJ2-2, with D possibly TRBD1 on 7 matching bases. Trimming cost V 5 bases and J 2 bases, with 15 bases left between them. Germline V CDR1 and CDR2: MNHEY, SMNVEV (reference sequence). This CDR3 has 16 residues. CDR3 coding DNA: TGTGCCAGCAGTCCTCGCGGGACAGCAAACACCGGGGAGCTGTTTTTT. It codes for CASSPRGTANTGELFF.

This sequence joins TRBV6-6 and TRBJ2-7; 7 bases are a match to TRBD2. The CDR3 loop spans 15 amino acids. Germline CDR1 is MNHNY and CDR2 is SVGAGI (reference sequence). The V and J ends lost 9 bases and 4 bases, in that order; junction bases with no gene match: 15. The CDR3 region has the DNA TGTGCCAGTATTCTGGGGGGGGAAGGAGCTTACGAGCAGTACTTC. Protein product: CASILGGEGAYEQYF.